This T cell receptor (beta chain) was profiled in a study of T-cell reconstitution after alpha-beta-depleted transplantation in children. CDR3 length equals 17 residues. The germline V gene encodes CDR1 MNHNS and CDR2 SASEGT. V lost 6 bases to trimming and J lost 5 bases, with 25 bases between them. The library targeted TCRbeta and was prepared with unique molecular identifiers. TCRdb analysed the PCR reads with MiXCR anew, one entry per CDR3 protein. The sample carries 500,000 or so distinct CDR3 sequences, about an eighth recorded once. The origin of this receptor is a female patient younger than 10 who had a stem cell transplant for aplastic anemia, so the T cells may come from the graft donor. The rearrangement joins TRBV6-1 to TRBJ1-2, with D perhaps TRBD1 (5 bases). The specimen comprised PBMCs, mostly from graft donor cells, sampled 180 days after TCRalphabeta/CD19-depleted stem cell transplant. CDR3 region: CASSDLGGGVRLYGYTF. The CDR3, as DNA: TGTGCCAGCAGCGATCTGGGTGGGGGGGTCCGGCTTTATGGCTACACCTTC.